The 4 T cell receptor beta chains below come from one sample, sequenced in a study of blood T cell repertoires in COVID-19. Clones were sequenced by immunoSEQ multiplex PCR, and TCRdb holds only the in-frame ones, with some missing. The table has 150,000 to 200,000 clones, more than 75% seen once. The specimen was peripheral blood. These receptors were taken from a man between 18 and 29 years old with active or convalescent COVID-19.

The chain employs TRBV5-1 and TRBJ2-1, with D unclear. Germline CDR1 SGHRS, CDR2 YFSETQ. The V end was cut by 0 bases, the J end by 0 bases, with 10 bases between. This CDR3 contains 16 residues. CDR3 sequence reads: CASSLDEAISYNEQFF. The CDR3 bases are TGCGCCAGCAGCTTGGATGAGGCCATCTCCTACAATGAGCAGTTCTTC. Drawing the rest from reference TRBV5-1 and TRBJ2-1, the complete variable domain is KAGVTQTPRYLIKTRGQQVTLSCSPISGHRSVSWYQQTPGQGLQFLFEYFSETQRNKGNFPGRFSGRQFSNSRSEMNVSTLELGDSALYLCASSLDEAISYNEQFFGPGTRLTVL.

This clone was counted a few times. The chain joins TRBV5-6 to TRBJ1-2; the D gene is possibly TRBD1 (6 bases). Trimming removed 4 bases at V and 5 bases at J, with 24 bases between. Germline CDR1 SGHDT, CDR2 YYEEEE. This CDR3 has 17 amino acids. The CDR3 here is CASSLGGTGYLAYGYTF. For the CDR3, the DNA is TGTGCCAGCAGCCTGGGGGGCACCGGCTATCTTGCGTATGGCTACACCTTC.

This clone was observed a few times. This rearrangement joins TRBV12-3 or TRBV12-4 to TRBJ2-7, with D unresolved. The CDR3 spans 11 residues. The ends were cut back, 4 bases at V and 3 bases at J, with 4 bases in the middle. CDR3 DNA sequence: TGTGCCAGCAGTTCTTTCTACGAGCAGTACTTC. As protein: CASSSFYEQYF.

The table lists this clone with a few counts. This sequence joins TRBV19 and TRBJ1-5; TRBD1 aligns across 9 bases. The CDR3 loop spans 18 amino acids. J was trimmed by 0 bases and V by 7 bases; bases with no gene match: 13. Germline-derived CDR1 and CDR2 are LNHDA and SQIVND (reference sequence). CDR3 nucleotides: TGTGCCAGTAACTACGGGACAGGGAAGGGACTTAGCAATCAGCCCCAGCATTTT. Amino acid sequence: CASNYGTGKGLSNQPQHF.